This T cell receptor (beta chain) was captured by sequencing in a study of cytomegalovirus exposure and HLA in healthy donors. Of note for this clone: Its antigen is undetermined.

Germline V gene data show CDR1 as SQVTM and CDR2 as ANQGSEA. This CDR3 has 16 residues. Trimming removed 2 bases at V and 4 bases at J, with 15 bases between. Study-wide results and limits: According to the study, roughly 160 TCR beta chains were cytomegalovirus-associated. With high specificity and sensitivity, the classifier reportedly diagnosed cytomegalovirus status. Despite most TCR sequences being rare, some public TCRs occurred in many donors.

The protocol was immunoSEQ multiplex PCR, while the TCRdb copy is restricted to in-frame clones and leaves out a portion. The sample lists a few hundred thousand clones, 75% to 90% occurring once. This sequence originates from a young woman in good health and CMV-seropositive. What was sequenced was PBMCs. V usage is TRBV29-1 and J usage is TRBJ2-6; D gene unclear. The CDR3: CSVELRAPLGANVLTF. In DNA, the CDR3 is TGCAGCGTTGAATTAAGGGCACCCCTCGGGGCCAACGTCCTGACTTTC.